The 3 T cell receptor beta chains presented below share a single source sample, sequenced in a study of cytomegalovirus exposure and HLA in healthy donors. The PCR employed 60 Vbeta primers together with 13 Jbeta primers. Sequencing used immunoSEQ multiplex PCR; TCRdb keeps in-frame clones, though not all of them. The data contain roughly 240,000 clones, around 78% of them singletons. Sequencing was carried out using PBMCs. The receptor set was obtained from a boy aged 5-17 years in good health and CMV-seronegative.

This clone was detected only a few times. V gene TRBV2 combines with J gene TRBJ2-1; D uncertain. Trimming left V 2 bases short and J 9 bases short, with 11 bases between. This CDR3 is 13 amino acids long. CDR1 and CDR2 (germline): SNHLY, FYNNEI. The CDR3 protein is CASSESALGEQFF. CDR3 bases: TGTGCCAGCAGTGAAAGCGCTCTTGGTGAGCAGTTCTTC.

On this clone: The junction departs from germline at one end; a sequencing error may be responsible. The chain recombines TRBV11-3 with TRBJ1-2; 7 positions match TRBD1. Germline V gene data show CDR1 as SGHNT and CDR2 as YENEEA. This CDR3 spans 15 amino acids. The CDR3 DNA follows: TGTGCCAGCAGCCCATCAATCTTGGGACAGTCCGGGACTTCTTTC. It translates to CASSPSILGQSGTSF.

The V call is TRBV5-1, the J call TRBJ1-1, with D tentatively TRBD1 (5 bases). CDR3 length equals 16 residues. Germline assignment: CDR1 SGHRS and CDR2 YFSETQ. V lost 2 bases to trimming and J lost 4 bases, with 18 bases between them. CDR3: CASSLGGQGGVTEAFF. The CDR3 DNA reads as TGCGCCAGCAGCTTAGGAGGTCAGGGAGGCGTCACTGAAGCTTTCTTT.